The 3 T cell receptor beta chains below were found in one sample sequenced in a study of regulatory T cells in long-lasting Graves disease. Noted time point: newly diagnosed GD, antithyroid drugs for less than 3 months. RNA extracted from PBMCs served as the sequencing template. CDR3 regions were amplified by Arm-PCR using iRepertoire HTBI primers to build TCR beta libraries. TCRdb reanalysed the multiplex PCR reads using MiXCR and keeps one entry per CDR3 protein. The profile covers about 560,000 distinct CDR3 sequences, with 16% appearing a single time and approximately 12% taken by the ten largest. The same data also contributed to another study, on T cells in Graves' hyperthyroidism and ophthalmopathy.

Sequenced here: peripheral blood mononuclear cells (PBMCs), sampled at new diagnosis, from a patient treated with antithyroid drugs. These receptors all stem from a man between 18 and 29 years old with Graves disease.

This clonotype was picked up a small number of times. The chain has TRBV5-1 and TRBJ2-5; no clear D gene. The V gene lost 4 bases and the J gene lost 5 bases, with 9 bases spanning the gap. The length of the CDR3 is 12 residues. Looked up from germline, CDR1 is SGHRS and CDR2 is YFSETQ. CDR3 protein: CASSRERETQYF. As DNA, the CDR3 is TGCGCCAGCAGCCGAGAAAGGGAGACCCAGTACTTC. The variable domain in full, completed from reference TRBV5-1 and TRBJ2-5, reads KAGVTQTPRYLIKTRGQQVTLSCSPISGHRSVSWYQQTPGQGLQFLFEYFSETQRNKGNFPGRFSGRQFSNSRSEMNVSTLELGDSALYLCASSRERETQYFGPGTRLLVL.

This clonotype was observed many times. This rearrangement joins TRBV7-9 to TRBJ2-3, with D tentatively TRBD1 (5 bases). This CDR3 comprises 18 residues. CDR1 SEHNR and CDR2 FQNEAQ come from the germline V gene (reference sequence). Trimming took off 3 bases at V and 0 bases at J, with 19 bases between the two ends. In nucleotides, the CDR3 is TGTGCCAGCAGCTTCTTCTTAGTCCAGGACAAGAGCACAGATACGCAGTATTTT. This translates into CASSFFLVQDKSTDTQYF.

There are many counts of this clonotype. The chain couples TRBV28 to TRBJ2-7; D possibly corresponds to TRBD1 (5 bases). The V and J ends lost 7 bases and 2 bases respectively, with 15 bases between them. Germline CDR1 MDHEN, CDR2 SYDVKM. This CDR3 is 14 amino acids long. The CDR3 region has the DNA TGTGCCAGCACCCCGCCCACAGGCCCCTACGAGCAGTACTTC. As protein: CASTPPTGPYEQYF.